The 21 T cell receptor beta chains reported below all come from one sample, sequenced in a study of blood T cells in healthy people across ages. It was with a sample-barcoded 5' primer and a J-beta primer mix that a second PCR of roughly 7 to 12 cycles was run. MiXCR, run by TCRdb on the 5' RACE reads, gives a single entry per CDR3 protein. The table lists hundreds of thousands of distinct CDR3 sequences, approximately 67% of them singletons. Sequenced material: blood. Source of these receptors: a man aged 25-45 years in good health.

This chain connects TRBV6-5 to TRBJ1-2; 7 bases line up with TRBD1. Germline-derived CDR1 and CDR2 are MNHEY and SVGAGI. The CDR3 is made up of 18 amino acids. V was clipped by 0 bases and J by 4 bases; unmatched bases: 14. The CDR3 loop is CASSYSGDSGRIRYGYTF. The CDR3 nucleotides are TGTGCCAGCAGTTACTCTGGGGACAGTGGAAGGATACGCTATGGCTACACCTTC.

The CDR3 spells CASSLQPVQPQHF. CDR3 coding DNA: TGTGCCAGCAGCCTGCAACCCGTTCAGCCCCAGCATTTT. The genes are TRBV5-8 and TRBJ1-5; no reliable D call. Germline V lookup: CDR1 SGHTS, CDR2 YDEGEE. This CDR3 region has 13 residues. Trimming cost V 4 bases and J 6 bases, with 11 bases left between them.

This clonotype was observed once. The chain is built from TRBV7-2 and TRBJ1-6; D remains ambiguous. Germline CDR1 reads SGHTA; CDR2 reads FQGNSA. The CDR3 extends over 13 amino acids. V lost 7 bases and J lost 8, with 12 bases in between. CDR3 loop: CASILIGDSPLHF. CDR3 DNA sequence: TGTGCCAGCATCCTCATTGGGGATTCACCCCTCCACTTT.

The chain has TRBV7-3 and TRBJ2-3; no definite D call. CDR1 and CDR2 from the germline V gene are SGHTA and FQGTGA. The V end lost 3 bases, the J end lost 3 bases, and 16 bases lay between the germline ends. This CDR3 contains 16 residues. CDR3 sequence (DNA): TGTGCCAGCAGCTTGGGCAGTAATTTTGTGACAGATACGCAGTATTTT. Amino acids: CASSLGSNFVTDTQYF.

In this sample, this clonotype turned up a few times. The V gene is TRBV25-1, the J gene TRBJ2-3; D is perhaps TRBD1 (6 bases). The CDR3 sequence is 15 residues long. The V end was cut by 2 bases, the J end by 5 bases, with 14 bases between. Looked up from germline, CDR1 is MGHDK and CDR2 is SYGVNS. CDR3 sequence: CASSEPQGWIDTQYF. The CDR3 DNA is TGTGCCAGCAGTGAACCTCAGGGGTGGATAGATACGCAGTATTTT.

The chain is built from TRBV7-7 and TRBJ2-1; D call uncertain. Germline lookup yields CDR1 SSHAT and CDR2 FNYEAQ (reference sequence). The CDR3 sequence is 13 residues long. V was pared by 4 bases and J by 9 bases, with 13 bases between. The CDR3 DNA is TGTGCCAGCAGCTCACCTAGGGCACCTGAGCAGTTCTTC. It translates to CASSSPRAPEQFF.

This clonotype occurred a few times. V and J are TRBV11-2 and TRBJ2-6, with D unresolved. V was clipped by 5 bases and J by 3 bases, with 5 bases between them. CDR1 and CDR2 from the germline V gene are SGHAT and FQNNGV. This CDR3 region has 13 residues. In DNA form, the CDR3 reads TGTGCCAGCAGCCCCCTTGGGGCCAACGTCCTGACTTTC. Its protein product is CASSPLGANVLTF.

The V call is TRBV5-5, the J call TRBJ2-1, with D tentatively TRBD2 (5 bases). This CDR3 has 12 amino acids. Trimming pared 0 bases from V and 9 bases from J, leaving 7 bases between. Germline CDR1 SGHKS, CDR2 YYEKEE (reference sequence). This CDR3 reads CASSLERVEQFF. DNA of the CDR3: TGTGCCAGCAGCTTGGAGAGGGTTGAGCAGTTCTTC.

This clonotype is a singleton in its sample. This chain uses TRBV7-3 with TRBJ1-1; the match to TRBD1 covers 10 bases. Losses at the gene ends were 2 bases for V and 3 bases for J; bases not matched to a gene: 3. The CDR3 contains 15 residues. CDR1 SGHTA and CDR2 FQGTGA come from the germline V gene. The CDR3 sequence: CASSLAGTGDTEAFF. The CDR3 DNA reads TGTGCCAGCAGCTTAGCCGGGACAGGGGACACTGAAGCTTTCTTT.

The V gene is TRBV2, the J gene TRBJ2-7, with D perhaps TRBD2 (5 bases). Trimming cost V 2 bases and J 3 bases, with 11 bases left between them. Germline assignment: CDR1 SNHLY and CDR2 FYNNEI. The CDR3 extends over 14 amino acids. DNA for the CDR3: TGTGCCAGCAGTGAACCTGGACTCCACTACGAGCAGTACTTC. Its translation is CASSEPGLHYEQYF.

Remarks on this clonotype: A read error may account for a junction end that differs from germline. This rearrangement joins TRBV5-1 to TRBJ1-1, with D possibly being TRBD1 (5 bases). This CDR3 is 12 amino acids long. Germline V gene lookup returns CDR1 SGHRS and CDR2 YFSETQ. The CDR3: CASSSQGTEAFF. CDR3 DNA: TGTGCCAGCAGTTCCCAGGGAACTGAAGCTTTCTTT. Full variable domain (rest looked up from reference TRBV5-1 and TRBJ1-1): KAGVTQTPRYLIKTRGQQVTLSCSPISGHRSVSWYQQTPGQGLQFLFEYFSETQRNKGNFPGRFSGRQFSNSRSEMNVSTLELGDSALYLCASSSQGTEAFFGQGTRLTVV.

The chain recombines TRBV4-3 with TRBJ2-1, with no clear D. The J call may be faulty, since TRBJ2-7 better matches the DNA end. Germline V gene lookup returns CDR1 LGHNA and CDR2 YSLEER. The CDR3 sequence is 14 residues long. The CDR3 loop reads CASSQNNGAYEQYF. As DNA, the CDR3 is TGCGCCAGCAGCCAAAATAACGGAGCCTACGAGCAGTACTTC.

This clonotype showed up many times. This chain joins TRBV20-1 and TRBJ1-6; maybe TRBD1 (6 bases). The CDR3 totals 17 residues. Per the germline V gene, CDR1 is DFQATT and CDR2 is SNEGSKA (reference sequence). Trimming shortened V by 0 bases and J by 10 bases, and 22 bases separated the two germline ends. In DNA form, the CDR3 reads TGCAGTGCTAGAGATCCCTCGCGGGACATATCTAGGTCACCCCTCCACTTT. Its translation is CSARDPSRDISRSPLHF.

This rearrangement joins TRBV20-1 to TRBJ1-4, with D perhaps TRBD1 (6 bases). Deletions cut 1 base from V and 6 bases from J, with 12 bases between. Germline lookup yields CDR1 DFQATT and CDR2 SNEGSKA (reference sequence). This CDR3 region has 14 residues. The CDR3 loop reads CSARAGGGDEKLFF. CDR3 nucleotides: TGCAGTGCTAGAGCCGGAGGGGGAGATGAAAAACTGTTTTTT.

Only a few counts were recorded for this clonotype. The chain is built from TRBV27 and TRBJ2-3; 10 positions match TRBD2. V shed 6 bases, J shed 4 bases, and the junction held 10 bases outside the gene matches. Germline V gives CDR1 MNHEY, CDR2 SMNVEV (reference sequence). This CDR3 has 16 residues. The CDR3 protein is CASSAPGLAIADTQYF. In nucleotides, the CDR3 is TGTGCCAGCAGCGCGCCGGGACTAGCGATAGCAGATACGCAGTATTTT.

CDR3 sequence (DNA): TGCGCCAGCAGTCCCGCCTGGGTACCTGAAGCTTTCTTT. Translation: CASSPAWVPEAFF. The chain has TRBV10-1 and TRBJ1-1; the D is unclear. Between the trimmed V and J ends, which lost 5 bases and 6 bases, there was a span of 13 bases. The germline CDR1 and CDR2 sequences are WNHNN and SYGVQD (reference sequence). This CDR3 has 13 residues.

The V and J genes are TRBV28 and TRBJ2-3, with 8 nucleotides matching TRBD1. V gave up 2 bases and J gave up 2 bases; unmatched junction bases: 3. CDR1 and CDR2 (germline): MDHEN, SYDVKM. The CDR3 contains 15 residues. The CDR3 nucleotides read TGTGCCAGCAGTTTAGGACAGGGAACCACAGATACGCAGTATTTT. Encoded protein: CASSLGQGTTDTQYF.

This clonotype was seen only once. This chain joins TRBV20-1 and TRBJ1-2; 8 bases map to TRBD1. The germline gives CDR1 DFQATT, CDR2 SNEGSKA (reference sequence). Trimming cost V 6 bases and J 7 bases; bases outside gene matches: 4. The CDR3 is 11 residues long. This CDR3 is CSAWTGLGYTF. The CDR3 DNA reads as TGCAGTGCCTGGACAGGGCTTGGCTACACCTTC.

The chain uses TRBV12-3 or TRBV12-4 and TRBJ2-3, with TRBD2 matching over 8 bases. Losses at the gene ends were 2 bases for V and 4 bases for J; bases not matched to a gene: 11. This CDR3 is 17 amino acids long. CDR3 DNA sequence: TGTGCCAGCAGTTTATTGCCCCCGGGACTAGTAGCAGATACGCAGTATTTT. Its protein product is CASSLLPPGLVADTQYF.

The genes are TRBV4-2 and TRBJ2-7, with D unresolved. The length of the CDR3 is 15 residues. V lost 0 bases, J lost 4 bases, and 13 bases lay in between. Germline loops: CDR1 LGHNA, CDR2 YNFKEQ. The CDR3 loop reads CASSQDVTRVYEQYF. The CDR3 DNA is TGTGCCAGCAGCCAAGATGTAACACGGGTTTACGAGCAGTACTTC.

This clonotype is a singleton in its sample. The chain couples TRBV9 to TRBJ2-1, with D maybe TRBD1 (5 bases). V lost 0 bases and J 0 bases, leaving 10 bases between the germline ends. CDR3 length: 16 amino acids. The germline V gene has CDR1 SGDLS and CDR2 YYNGEE. The CDR3 sequence is CASSVGQSSSYNEQFF. DNA of the CDR3: TGTGCCAGCAGCGTAGGACAGTCTAGCTCCTACAATGAGCAGTTCTTC.